Below, one TCR beta chain is given with its context. What antigen it recognizes has not been identified. Base-call qualities are not available, and no considerably larger clone is one nucleotide away. The record originates from a study of blood T cell repertoires in COVID-19 (dated by TCRdb to 2020 to 2022). The study in broad terms: Samples from collaborators originated in the United States, Italy and Spain and spanned both the acute and convalescent phases of COVID-19. The prospective study material was composed of cDNA or gDNA derived from T cells, B-cell-depleted T cells, or PBMCs. Deeply sampled blood TCRbeta repertoires from subjects exposed to, actively infected with, or recovered from COVID-19 were included in the dataset. The repertoires were released in a freely available public database meant as a resource for research on the immune response to SARS-CoV-2. The samples were drawn from the first 160 participants of the ongoing ImmuneRACE study and from 950 to 1,500 subjects provided by 6 global collaborators. A de-identified subject ID, COVID-19 status, age in years and sex were almost always included in the sample metadata. Where available, HLA class I and class II types were obtained from metadata supplied by the sample provider rather than from assay-based typing.

TCRbeta CDR3 regions were amplified from genomic DNA using the immunoSEQ Assay, a bias-controlled multiplex PCR. In the authors' own workflow: Within the assay, amplification of reference gene primers was used to estimate how many nucleated cells each sample contained. Sequence reads were collapsed and filtered to measure the absolute abundance of every unique TCRbeta CDR3 rearrangement. Productive Simpson clonality was computed per sample as the square root of Simpson's diversity index over productive rearrangements. TCRdb obtained this table from immuneACCESS and retained in-frame rearrangements with V and J assigned. These tables miss some clones; where compared with another copy, unresolved V genes account for less than half of the shortfall, and the remainder is unexplained. That table is the source of V, J and clone size, and D and trimming were worked out from the DNA. Recorded for this sample are about 120,000 clones; approximately 90% of them occurred a single time. The ten top clones hold approximately 19% of the sample.

Collaborating institutions collected whole blood in K2EDTA tubes following their own protocols. For TCRbeta analysis, collaborators shipped samples as frozen whole blood, isolated PBMCs, or DNA extracted from either of those sample types. What the work shows at the level of the full study, not this receptor alone: How much clinical and demographic metadata was included differed by source and by participant, and the metadata was provided uncurated.

Source material: peripheral blood. This TCR was recovered from a human donor with acute or convalescent COVID-19. The donor label of this sample is uncertain.

The CDR3 reads as follows: CASSQYRTGTSIYQYF. The DNA is TGTGCCAGCAGCCAATACCGAACCGGGACAAGCATATATCAGTACTTC. Here the chain combines TRBV14 and TRBJ2-7, and the D gene may be TRBD1, 6 bases matching. The CDR3 measures 16 amino acids from cysteine to phenylalanine. Only CDR3 DNA is held: 48 bases, read in frame from base 1. The junction shows trimming of 2 bases on V and 10 bases on J, plus 24 bases between the germline ends. The germline V gene specifies SGHDN as CDR1 and FVKESK as CDR2. This CDR3, with the reference TRBV14 and TRBJ2-7 proteins standing in past its ends, gives the full variable domain EAGVTQFPSHSVIEKGQTVTLRCDPISGHDNLYWYRRVMGKEIKFLLHFVKESKQDESGMPNNRFLAERTGGTYSTLKVQPAELEDSGVYFCASSQYRTGTSIYQYFGPGTRLTVT.